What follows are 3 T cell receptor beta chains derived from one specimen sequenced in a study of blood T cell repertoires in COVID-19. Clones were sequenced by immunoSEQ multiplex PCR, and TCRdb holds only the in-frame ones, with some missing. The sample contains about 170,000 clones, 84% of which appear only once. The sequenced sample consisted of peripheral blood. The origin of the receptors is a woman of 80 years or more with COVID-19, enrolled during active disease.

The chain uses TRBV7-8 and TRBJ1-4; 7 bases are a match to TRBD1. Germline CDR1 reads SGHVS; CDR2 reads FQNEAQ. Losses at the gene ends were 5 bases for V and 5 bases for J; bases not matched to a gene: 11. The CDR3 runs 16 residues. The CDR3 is CASSPRRDRANEKLFF. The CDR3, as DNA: TGTGCCAGCAGCCCCCGCCGAGACAGGGCCAATGAAAAACTGTTTTTT. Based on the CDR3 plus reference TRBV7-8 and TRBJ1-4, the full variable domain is GAGVSQSPRYKVAKRGQDVALRCDPISGHVSLFWYQQALGQGPEFLTYFQNEAQLDKSGLPSDRFFAERPEGSVSTLKIQRTQQEDSAVYLCASSPRRDRANEKLFFGSGTQLSVL.

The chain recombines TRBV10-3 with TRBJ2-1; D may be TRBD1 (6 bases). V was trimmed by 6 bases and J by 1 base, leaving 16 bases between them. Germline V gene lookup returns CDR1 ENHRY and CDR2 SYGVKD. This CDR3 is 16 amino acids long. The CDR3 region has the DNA TGTGCCATCAGCGGAAGGGGGTTCCCGTCCTACAATGAGCAGTTCTTC. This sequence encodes CAISGRGFPSYNEQFF.

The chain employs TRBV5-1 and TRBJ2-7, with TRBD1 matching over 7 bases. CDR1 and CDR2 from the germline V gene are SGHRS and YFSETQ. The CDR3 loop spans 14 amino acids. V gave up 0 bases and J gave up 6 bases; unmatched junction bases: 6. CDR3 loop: CASSLVAGGVEQYF. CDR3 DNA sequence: TGCGCCAGCAGCTTGGTGGCAGGGGGAGTCGAGCAGTACTTC.